Below are 14 T cell receptor beta chains sequenced from a single sample in a study of T cell responses to AZD1222 COVID-19 vaccine. Generated by immunoSEQ multiplex PCR, the TCRdb table keeps only in-frame clones and is missing some. The data show about 150,000 clones, with about 93% seen just once and approximately 4.9% held by the top ten. The starting material was peripheral blood, obtained on day 0 of AZD1222 vaccination. These TCRs come from an adult in good health.

V usage is TRBV7-3 and J usage is TRBJ2-2; 9 nucleotides line up with TRBD2. CDR1 and CDR2 (germline): SGHTA, FQGTGA. The CDR3 is made up of 18 amino acids. J lost 4 bases, V lost 0 bases, and 9 bases had no gene match. The DNA for the CDR3 is TGTGCCAGCAGCTTAACCCCTTTGCGGGAGGGAAGCACCGGGGAGCTGTTTTTT. Its protein product is CASSLTPLREGSTGELFF.

The gene calls are TRBV5-1 and TRBJ2-7; 9 bases map to TRBD1. The germline CDR1 and CDR2 sequences are SGHRS and YFSETQ. The length of the CDR3 is 14 residues. The V segment lost 4 bases and the J segment 3 bases; nucleotides outside the gene matches: 5. The CDR3 DNA sequence: TGCGCCAGCAGCCCGCGACAGGGGGGCTACGAGCAGTACTTC. It codes for CASSPRQGGYEQYF.

This clone turned up a few times. This rearrangement joins TRBV7-8 to TRBJ2-7; D call uncertain. Germline assignment: CDR1 SGHVS and CDR2 FQNEAQ. The CDR3 consists of 11 residues. V was cut by 1 base and J by 4 bases, with 2 bases left in between. The CDR3 coding sequence is TGTGCCAGCAGCTTAGATTACGAGCAGTACTTC. Translation: CASSLDYEQYF.

The chain has TRBV15 and TRBJ1-1, with a tentative D call TRBD1 (5 bases). The germline CDR1 and CDR2 sequences are LNHNV and YYDKDF (reference sequence). V shed 0 bases and J shed 3 bases, with 11 bases lying between them. The CDR3 sequence is 15 residues long. The CDR3 DNA follows: TGTGCCACCAGCAGAGACGGGAGAGGGGACACTGAAGCTTTCTTT. This gives the protein CATSRDGRGDTEAFF.

The chain carries TRBV7-9 and TRBJ1-4; D unclear. This CDR3 is built from 16 residues. With 4 bases removed from V and 5 bases from J, the gap between germline ends came to 17 bases. Germline CDR1 is SEHNR and CDR2 is FQNEAQ (reference sequence). CDR3 sequence (DNA): TGTGCCAGCAGCTCCACCGACGGAAGAATAAATGAAAAACTGTTTTTT. This gives the protein CASSSTDGRINEKLFF.

This rearrangement joins TRBV19 to TRBJ1-1; D gene unclear. CDR3 length: 12 residues. Per germline, CDR1 LNHDA and CDR2 SQIVND (reference sequence). Trimming cost V 3 bases and J 3 bases, with 5 bases left between them. CDR3 residues: CASSIPDTEAFF. CDR3 DNA sequence: TGTGCCAGTAGTATCCCGGACACTGAAGCTTTCTTT.

Here the CDR3 DNA reads TGTGCCAGCAGCTTAGTTTCCGAGGGCAACTATGGCTACACCTTC. It encodes CASSLVSEGNYGYTF. The chain is built from TRBV7-9 and TRBJ1-2; D remains ambiguous. The V end was cut by 1 base, the J end by 2 bases, with 11 bases between. This CDR3 has 15 residues. Per germline, CDR1 SEHNR and CDR2 FQNEAQ (reference sequence).

The sample holds a few counts of this clone. The chain joins TRBV28 to TRBJ2-5; tentative D call: TRBD1 (6 bases). Germline V gene data show CDR1 as MDHEN and CDR2 as SYDVKM. Trimming removed 3 bases at V and 3 bases at J, with 8 bases between. The CDR3 is 13 amino acids. CDR3 in DNA: TGTGCCAGCAGTTTTAACAGGGAAGAGACCCAGTACTTC. Residues: CASSFNREETQYF.

The V call is TRBV3-1 (or the pseudogene TRBV3-2), the J call TRBJ2-7; possible D gene TRBD2, 5 bases. The CDR3 is made up of 14 amino acids. CDR1 and CDR2 (germline): LGHDT, YNNKEL (reference sequence). With 0 bases removed from V and 6 bases from J, the gap between germline ends came to 12 bases. CDR3: CASSQDVTSGEQYF. CDR3 DNA: TGTGCCAGCAGCCAAGATGTCACTAGTGGCGAGCAGTACTTC.

The rearrangement joins TRBV15 to TRBJ2-3; TRBD1 matches at 7 bases. This CDR3 is built from 16 residues. Unmatched junction bases numbered 8, after V lost 2 bases and J lost 3 bases. Germline CDR1 reads LNHNV; CDR2 reads YYDKDF (reference sequence). CDR3 amino acids: CATSRRTGSGTDTQYF. DNA for the CDR3: TGTGCCACCAGCAGACGGACAGGCAGTGGGACAGATACGCAGTATTTT.

This clone occurred once. The chain has TRBV28 and TRBJ2-1; possible D gene TRBD2, 5 bases. The CDR3 runs to 13 residues. Trimming pared 6 bases from V and 6 bases from J, leaving 12 bases between. CDR1 and CDR2 (germline): MDHEN, SYDVKM. The CDR3 loop reads CASRHVSVNEQFF. Here the CDR3 DNA reads TGTGCCAGCAGACATGTTAGCGTCAATGAGCAGTTCTTC.

V is TRBV11-3 and J is TRBJ2-1; 8 bases fit TRBD2. Trimming cost V 5 bases and J 9 bases; bases outside gene matches: 9. The CDR3 extends over 14 amino acids. Germline CDR1 is SGHNT and CDR2 is YENEEA. CDR3 in amino acids: CASSAGGGGGEQFF. The CDR3 DNA reads as TGTGCCAGCAGCGCGGGGGGAGGGGGAGGTGAGCAGTTCTTC.

This chain connects TRBV10-3 to TRBJ1-5; weak D call: TRBD1 (6 bases). Germline assignment: CDR1 ENHRY and CDR2 SYGVKD. The CDR3 is made up of 14 amino acids. The V end lost 2 bases, the J end lost 7 bases, and 12 bases lay between the germline ends. In nucleotides, the CDR3 is TGTGCCATCAGTGAGACAGGGTGGGGACAGCCCCAGCATTTT. Residues: CAISETGWGQPQHF.

J is TRBJ1-4 and V is TRBV25-1; 8 nucleotides match TRBD1. Germline assignment: CDR1 MGHDK and CDR2 SYGVNS. The CDR3 is 14 residues long. The ends lost 5 bases at V and 8 bases at J; junction bases unmatched: 7. This CDR3 is CASSRTGSGEKLFF. The CDR3 DNA reads TGTGCCAGCAGTCGGACAGGGTCAGGCGAAAAACTGTTTTTT.